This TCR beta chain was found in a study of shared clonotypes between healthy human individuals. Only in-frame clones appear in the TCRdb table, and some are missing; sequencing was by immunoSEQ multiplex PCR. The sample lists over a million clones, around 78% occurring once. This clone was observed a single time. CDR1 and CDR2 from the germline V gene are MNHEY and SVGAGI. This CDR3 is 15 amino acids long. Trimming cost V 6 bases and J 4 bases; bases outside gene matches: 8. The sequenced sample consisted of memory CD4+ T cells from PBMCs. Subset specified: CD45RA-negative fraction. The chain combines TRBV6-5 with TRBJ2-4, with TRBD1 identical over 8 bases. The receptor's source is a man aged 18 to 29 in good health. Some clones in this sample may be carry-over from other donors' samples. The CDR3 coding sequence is TGTGCCAGCAGCCGAGACAGGGGTGAAAAAAACATTCAGTACTTC. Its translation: CASSRDRGEKNIQYF.